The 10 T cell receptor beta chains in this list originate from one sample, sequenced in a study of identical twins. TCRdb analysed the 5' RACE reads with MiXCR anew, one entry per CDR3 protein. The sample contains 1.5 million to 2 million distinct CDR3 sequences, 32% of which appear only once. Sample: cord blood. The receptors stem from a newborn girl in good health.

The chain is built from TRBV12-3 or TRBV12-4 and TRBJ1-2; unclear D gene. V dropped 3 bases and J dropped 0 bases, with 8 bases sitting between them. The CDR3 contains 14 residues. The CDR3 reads CASSFRNTNYGYTF. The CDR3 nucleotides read TGTGCCAGCAGTTTTAGGAACACTAACTATGGCTACACCTTC.

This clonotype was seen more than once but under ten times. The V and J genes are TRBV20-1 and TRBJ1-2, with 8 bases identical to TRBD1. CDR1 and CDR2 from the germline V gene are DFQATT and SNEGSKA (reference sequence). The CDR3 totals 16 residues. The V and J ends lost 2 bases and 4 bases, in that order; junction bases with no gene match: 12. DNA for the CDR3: TGCAGTGCTAGAATACCCTTAAGGGACAGGCTCTATGGCTACACCTTC. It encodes CSARIPLRDRLYGYTF.

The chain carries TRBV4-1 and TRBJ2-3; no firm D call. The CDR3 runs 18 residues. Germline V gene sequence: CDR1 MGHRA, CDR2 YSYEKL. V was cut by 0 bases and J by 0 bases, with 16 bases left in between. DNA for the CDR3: TGCGCCAGCAGCCAAGAAAGATTCTACCCTTACAGCACAGATACGCAGTATTTT. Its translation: CASSQERFYPYSTDTQYF.

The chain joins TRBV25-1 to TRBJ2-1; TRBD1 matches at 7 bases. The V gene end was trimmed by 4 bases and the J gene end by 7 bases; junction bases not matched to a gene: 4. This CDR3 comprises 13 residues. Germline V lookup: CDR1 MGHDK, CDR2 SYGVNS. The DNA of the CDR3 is TGTGCCAGCAGTGGACAGGGAAAAAATGAGCAGTTCTTC. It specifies CASSGQGKNEQFF.

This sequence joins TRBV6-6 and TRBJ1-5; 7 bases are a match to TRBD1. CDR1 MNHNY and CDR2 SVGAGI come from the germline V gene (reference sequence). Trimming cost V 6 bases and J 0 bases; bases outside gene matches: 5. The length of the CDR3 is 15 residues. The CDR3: CASSEQGISNQPQHF. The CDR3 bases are TGTGCCAGCAGCGAACAGGGGATTAGCAATCAGCCCCAGCATTTT.

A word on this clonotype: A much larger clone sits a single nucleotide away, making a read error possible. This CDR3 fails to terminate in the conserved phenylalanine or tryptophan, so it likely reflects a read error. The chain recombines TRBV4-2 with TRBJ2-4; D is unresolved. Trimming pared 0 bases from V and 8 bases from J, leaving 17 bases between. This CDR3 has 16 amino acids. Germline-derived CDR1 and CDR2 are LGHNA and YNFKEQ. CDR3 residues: CASSQEQMTQLYIQYS. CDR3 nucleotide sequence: TGTGCCAGCAGCCAAGAGCAAATGACCCAACTTTACATTCAGTACTCC.

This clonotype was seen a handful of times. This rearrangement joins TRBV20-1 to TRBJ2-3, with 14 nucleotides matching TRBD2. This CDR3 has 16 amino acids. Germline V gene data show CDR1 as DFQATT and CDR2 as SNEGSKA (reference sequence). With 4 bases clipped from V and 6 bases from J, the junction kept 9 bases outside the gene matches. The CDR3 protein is CSAKKGTSGSGDTQYF. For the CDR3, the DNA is TGCAGTGCTAAGAAAGGGACTAGCGGGAGTGGGGATACGCAGTATTTT.

CDR3 nucleotide sequence: TGTGCCAGCAGTTTAGGTCGGCTCAGGGTCCTCTCCTACGAGCAGTACTTC. Its translation is CASSLGRLRVLSYEQYF. V and J are TRBV28 and TRBJ2-7, with a weak D call TRBD1 (5 bases). The CDR3 has 17 residues. Trimming pared 2 bases from V and 0 bases from J, leaving 17 bases between. Germline loops: CDR1 MDHEN, CDR2 SYDVKM.

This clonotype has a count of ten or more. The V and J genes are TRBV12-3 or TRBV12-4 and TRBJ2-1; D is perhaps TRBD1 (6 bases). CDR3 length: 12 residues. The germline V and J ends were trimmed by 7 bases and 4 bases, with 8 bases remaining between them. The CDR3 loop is CASTGTYNEQFF. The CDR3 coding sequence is TGTGCCAGCACAGGGACATACAATGAGCAGTTCTTC.

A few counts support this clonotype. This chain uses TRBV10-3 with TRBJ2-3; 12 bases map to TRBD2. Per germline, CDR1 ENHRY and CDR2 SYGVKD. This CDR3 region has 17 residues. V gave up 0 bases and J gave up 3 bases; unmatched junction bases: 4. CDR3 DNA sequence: TGTGCCATCAGTGAGTCGACTAGCGGGGGTAGGACAGATACGCAGTATTTT. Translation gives CAISESTSGGRTDTQYF.